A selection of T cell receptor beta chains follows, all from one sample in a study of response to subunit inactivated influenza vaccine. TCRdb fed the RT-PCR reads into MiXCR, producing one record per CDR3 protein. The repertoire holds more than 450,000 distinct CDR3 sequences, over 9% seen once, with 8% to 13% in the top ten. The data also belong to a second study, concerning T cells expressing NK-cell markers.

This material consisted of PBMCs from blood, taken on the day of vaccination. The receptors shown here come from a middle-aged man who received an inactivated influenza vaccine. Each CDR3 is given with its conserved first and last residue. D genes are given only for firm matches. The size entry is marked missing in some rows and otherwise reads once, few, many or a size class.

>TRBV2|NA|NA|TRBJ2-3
CASRRGSHTQYF
TGTGCCAGCCGCCGGGGGAGTCATACGCAGTATTTT
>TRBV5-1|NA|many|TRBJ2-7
CASSFLTDSSYEQYF
TGCGCCAGCAGCTTCCTGACGGATAGCTCCTACGAGCAGTACTTC
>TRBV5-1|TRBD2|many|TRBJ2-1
CASSRLAGSYNEQFF
TGCGCCAGCAGCAGACTAGCGGGATCCTACAATGAGCAGTTCTTC
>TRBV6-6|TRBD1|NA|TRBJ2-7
CASSTNRGHEQYF
TGTGCCAGCAGTACGAACAGGGGCCACGAGCAGTACTTC
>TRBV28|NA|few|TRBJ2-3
CASIMGGTDTQYF
TGTGCCAGCATAATGGGGGGCACAGATACGCAGTATTTT
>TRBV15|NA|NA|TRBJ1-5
CATSSSRVSFHQPQHF
TGTGCCACCAGCAGTTCCAGGGTTTCGTTCCATCAGCCCCAGCATTTT
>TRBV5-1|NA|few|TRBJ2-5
CASRSGPRETQYF
TGCGCCAGCAGGTCTGGGCCGAGGGAGACCCAGTACTTC
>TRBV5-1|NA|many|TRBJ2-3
CASSLLGAERTDTQYF
TGCGCCAGCAGCCTTCTGGGGGCGGAGCGCACAGATACGCAGTATTTT
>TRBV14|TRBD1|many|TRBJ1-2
CASSQSRDRDGGYTF
TGTGCCAGCAGCCAATCCCGGGACAGGGACGGGGGCTACACCTTC
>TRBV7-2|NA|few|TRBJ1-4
CASSLDPKSTNEKLFF
TGTGCCAGCAGCTTGGATCCCAAATCAACTAATGAAAAACTGTTTTTT
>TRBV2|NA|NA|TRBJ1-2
CASNYRQTNYDYTF
TGTGCCAGCAACTACAGACAGACAAACTATGACTACACCTTC
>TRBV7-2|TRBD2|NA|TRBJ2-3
CASSFTSGGARDTQYF
TGTGCCAGCAGCTTTACTAGCGGGGGGGCCAGAGATACGCAGTATTTT
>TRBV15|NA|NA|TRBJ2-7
CATSPGRGTSYEQYF
TGTGCCACCAGCCCTGGACGCGGTACCTCCTACGAGCAGTACTTC
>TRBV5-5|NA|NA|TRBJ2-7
CASSFQEGWNEQYF
TGTGCCAGCAGCTTCCAGGAAGGGTGGAACGAGCAGTACTTC
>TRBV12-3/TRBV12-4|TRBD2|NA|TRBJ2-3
CASRLAGPDTDTQYF
TGTGCCAGCAGATTAGCGGGGCCCGACACAGATACGCAGTATTTT
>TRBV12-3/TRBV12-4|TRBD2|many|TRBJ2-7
CASSNSGGAYEQYF
TGTGCCAGCAGTAATAGCGGGGGGGCCTACGAGCAGTACTTC
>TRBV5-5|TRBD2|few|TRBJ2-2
CASSWVAGVNTGELFF
TGTGCCAGCAGCTGGGTAGCGGGAGTGAACACCGGGGAGCTGTTTTTT
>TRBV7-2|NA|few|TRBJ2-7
CASSLRRSGKYEQYF
TGTGCCAGCAGCTTAAGGCGATCAGGGAAGTACGAGCAGTACTTC
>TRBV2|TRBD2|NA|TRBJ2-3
CASGTSLADTQYF
TGTGCCAGCGGGACTAGCCTCGCAGATACGCAGTATTTT
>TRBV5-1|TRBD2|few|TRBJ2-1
CASSLGVSGGLYNEQFF
TGCGCCAGCAGCTTGGGGGTTAGCGGGGGACTCTACAATGAGCAGTTCTTC
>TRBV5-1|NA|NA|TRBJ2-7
CASSLTRTDSYEQYF
TGCGCCAGCAGCTTAACCCGGACAGACTCCTACGAGCAGTACTTC
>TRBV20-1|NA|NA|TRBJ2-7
CRGSGSSYEQYF
TGCAGGGGTTCCGGGAGCTCCTACGAGCAGTACTTC
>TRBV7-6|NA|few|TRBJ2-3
CASSLVGKDTQYF
TGTGCCAGCAGCTTAGTAGGCAAAGATACGCAGTATTTT
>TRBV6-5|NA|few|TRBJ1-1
CASSFQIRTEAFF
TGTGCCAGCAGTTTTCAGATTCGCACTGAAGCTTTCTTT
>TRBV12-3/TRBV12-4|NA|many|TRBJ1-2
CASSDGLFGYTF
TGTGCCAGCAGCGACGGTCTATTTGGCTACACCTTC
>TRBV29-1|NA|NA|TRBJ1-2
CSANQGRRSVYTF
TGCAGCGCTAACCAGGGACGCCGCTCGGTCTACACCTTC
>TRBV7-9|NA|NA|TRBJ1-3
CASSLAMTLSGNTIYF
TGTGCCAGCAGCTTAGCCATGACCCTTTCTGGAAACACCATATATTTT
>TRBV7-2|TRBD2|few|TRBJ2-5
CASSSGLGGIQETQYF
TGTGCCAGCAGCTCGGGACTAGGGGGGATTCAAGAGACCCAGTACTTC
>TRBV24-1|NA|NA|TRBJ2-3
CATSDPLADTQYF
TGTGCCACCAGTGACCCGCTAGCAGATACGCAGTATTTT
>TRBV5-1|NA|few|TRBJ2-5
CASSLAVTQETQYF
TGCGCCAGCAGCTTGGCCGTAACCCAAGAGACCCAGTACTTC
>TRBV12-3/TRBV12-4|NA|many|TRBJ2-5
CASSPRDASLETQYF
TGTGCCAGCAGCCCTAGGGACGCCAGCCTGGAGACCCAGTACTTC
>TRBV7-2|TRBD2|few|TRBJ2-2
CASSSPLTSGNIGELFF
TGTGCCAGCAGCTCGCCCCTGACTAGCGGGAATATCGGGGAGCTGTTTTTT
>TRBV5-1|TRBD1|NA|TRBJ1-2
CASSLGTGGVDGYTF
TGCGCCAGCAGCTTAGGAACAGGGGGCGTGGATGGCTACACCTTC
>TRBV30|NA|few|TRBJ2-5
CAWGPGKVETQYF
TGTGCCTGGGGCCCCGGGAAGGTGGAGACCCAGTACTTC
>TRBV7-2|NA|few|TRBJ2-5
CASSLSRGTQETQYF
TGTGCCAGCAGCTTATCTAGGGGGACACAAGAGACCCAGTACTTC
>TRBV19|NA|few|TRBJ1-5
CATNPGFYGNQPQHF
TGTGCCACCAATCCCGGCTTTTATGGGAATCAGCCCCAGCATTTT
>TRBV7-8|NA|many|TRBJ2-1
CASSLALNEQFF
TGTGCCAGCAGCTTAGCCCTCAATGAGCAGTTCTTC
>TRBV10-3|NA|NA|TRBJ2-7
CAISHIAGRSEQYF
TGTGCCATCAGTCACATTGCCGGTCGCTCCGAGCAGTACTTC
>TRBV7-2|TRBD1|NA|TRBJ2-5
CASSTATQGAHVTQYF
TGTGCCAGCTCAACCGCAACCCAGGGGGCGCATGTGACCCAGTACTTC
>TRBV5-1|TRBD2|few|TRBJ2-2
CASSRTSGLQGTGELFF
TGCGCCAGCAGCAGGACTAGCGGTTTACAGGGGACCGGGGAGCTGTTTTTT
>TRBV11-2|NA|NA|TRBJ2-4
CASSSSRAKNIQYF
TGTGCCAGCAGCTCGAGTCGGGCCAAAAACATTCAGTACTTC
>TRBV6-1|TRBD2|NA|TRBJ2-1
CASMGGRAINEQFF
TGTGCCAGCATGGGCGGGAGGGCCATCAATGAGCAGTTCTTC
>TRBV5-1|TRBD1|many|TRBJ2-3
CASSLQGGTDTQYF
TGTGCCAGCAGTTTGCAGGGGGGCACAGATACGCAGTATTTT
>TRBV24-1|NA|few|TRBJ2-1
CATSDPGPSNEQFF
TGTGCCACCAGTGATCCGGGACCCAGCAATGAGCAGTTCTTC
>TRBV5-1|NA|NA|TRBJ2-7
CASSLQSTPSYEQYF
TGCGCCAGCAGCTTGCAGAGCACGCCCTCCTACGAGCAGTACTTC
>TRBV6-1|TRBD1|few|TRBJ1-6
CASRGTEGSYNSPLHF
TGTGCCAGCAGAGGGACAGAGGGGTCCTATAATTCACCCCTCCACTTT